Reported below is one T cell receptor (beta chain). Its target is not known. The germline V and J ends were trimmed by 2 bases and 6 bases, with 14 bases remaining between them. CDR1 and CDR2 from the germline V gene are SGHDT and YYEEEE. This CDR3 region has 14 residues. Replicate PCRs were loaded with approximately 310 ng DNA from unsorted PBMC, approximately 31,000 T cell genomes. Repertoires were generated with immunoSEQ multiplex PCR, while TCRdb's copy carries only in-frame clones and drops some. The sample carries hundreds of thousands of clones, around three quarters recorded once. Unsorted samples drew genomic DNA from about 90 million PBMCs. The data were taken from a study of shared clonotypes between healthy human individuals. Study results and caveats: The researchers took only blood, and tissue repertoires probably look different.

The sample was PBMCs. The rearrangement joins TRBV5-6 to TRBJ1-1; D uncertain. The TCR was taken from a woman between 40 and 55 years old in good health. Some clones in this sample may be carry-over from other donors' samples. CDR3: CASSFQAAIPEAFF. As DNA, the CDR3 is TGTGCCAGCAGCTTCCAGGCGGCTATCCCTGAAGCTTTCTTT.